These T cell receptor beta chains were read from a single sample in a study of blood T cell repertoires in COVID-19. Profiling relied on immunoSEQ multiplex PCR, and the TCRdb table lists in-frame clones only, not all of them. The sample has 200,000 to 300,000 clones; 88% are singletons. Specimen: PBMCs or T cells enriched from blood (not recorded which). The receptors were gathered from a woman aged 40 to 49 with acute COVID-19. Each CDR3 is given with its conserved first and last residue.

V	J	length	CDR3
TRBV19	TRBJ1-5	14	CASLDRGSNQPQHF
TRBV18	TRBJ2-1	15	CASSPSPSSYNEQFF
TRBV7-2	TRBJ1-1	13	CASSLTGDTEAFF
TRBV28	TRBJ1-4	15	CASSLTATGLEKLFF
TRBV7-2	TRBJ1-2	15	CASSLAGQGIWGYTF
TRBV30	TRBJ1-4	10	CAWGQEKLFF
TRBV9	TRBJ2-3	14	CASSVVAGPDTQYF
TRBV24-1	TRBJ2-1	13	CATSDSGYNEQFF
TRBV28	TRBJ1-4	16	CASSLPPRRLNEKLFF
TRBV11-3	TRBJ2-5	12	CASSTNGETQYF
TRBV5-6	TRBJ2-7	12	CASRRSSYEQYF
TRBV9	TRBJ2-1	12	CASSAGRFEQFF
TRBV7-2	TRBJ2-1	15	CASSVSSGSYNEQFF
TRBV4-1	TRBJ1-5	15	CASRLGVLSNQPQHF
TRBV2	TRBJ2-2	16	CASEPPGQQNTGELFF
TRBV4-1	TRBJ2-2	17	CASSQGPGGGNTGELFF
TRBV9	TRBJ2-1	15	CASSVVVSGSNEQFF
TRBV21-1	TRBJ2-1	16	CASSEGLAGRYNEQFF
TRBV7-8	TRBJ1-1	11	CASSRQGEAFF
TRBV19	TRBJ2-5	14	CASRWTGQEETQYF
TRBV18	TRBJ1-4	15	CASSQTGAQNEKLFF
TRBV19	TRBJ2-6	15	CASSPTTGHANVLTF
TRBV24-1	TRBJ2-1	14	CATSDVDRPYEQFF
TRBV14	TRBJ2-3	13	CASSQAGADTQYF
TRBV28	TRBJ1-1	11	CASASGLEAFF
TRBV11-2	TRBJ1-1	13	CASSLTADSEAFF
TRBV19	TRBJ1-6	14	CASSIAQGDSPLHF
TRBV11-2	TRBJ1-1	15	CASRFGSGSITEAFF
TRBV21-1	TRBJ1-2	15	CASSKDARGNGGYTF
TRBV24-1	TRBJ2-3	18	CATSETPWQGRVTDTQYF
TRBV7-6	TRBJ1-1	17	CASSLGGRGSWSTEAFF
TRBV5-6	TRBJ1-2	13	CASSLPVLYGYTF
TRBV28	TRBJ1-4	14	CASSSGATNEKLFF
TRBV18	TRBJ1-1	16	CASSPADGGGGTEAFF
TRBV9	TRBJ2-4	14	CASSKGQGNFIQYF
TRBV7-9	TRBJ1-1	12	CASSVRQYEAFF
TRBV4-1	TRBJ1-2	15	CASSAPGQTHYGYTF